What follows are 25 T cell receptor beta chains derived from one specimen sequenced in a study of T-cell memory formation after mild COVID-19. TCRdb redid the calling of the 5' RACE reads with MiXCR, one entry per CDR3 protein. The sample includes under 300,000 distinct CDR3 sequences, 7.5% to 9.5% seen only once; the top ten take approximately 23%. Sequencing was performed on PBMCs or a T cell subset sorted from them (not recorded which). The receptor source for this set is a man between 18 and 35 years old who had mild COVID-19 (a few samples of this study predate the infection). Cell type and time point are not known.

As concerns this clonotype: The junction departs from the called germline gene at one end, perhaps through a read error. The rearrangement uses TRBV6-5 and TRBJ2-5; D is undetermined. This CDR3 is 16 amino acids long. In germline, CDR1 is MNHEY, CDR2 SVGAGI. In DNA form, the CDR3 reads TGTGACAGCAGTTACTCCCGCCAACGACCCCAAGAGACCCAGTACTTC. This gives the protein CDSSYSRQRPQETQYF.

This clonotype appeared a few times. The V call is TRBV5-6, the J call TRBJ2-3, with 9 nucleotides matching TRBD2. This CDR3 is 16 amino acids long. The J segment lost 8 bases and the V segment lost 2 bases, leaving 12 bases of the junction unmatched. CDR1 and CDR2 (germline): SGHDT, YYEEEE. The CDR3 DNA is TGTGCCAGCAGCTTTGGCGGGGGGGCCTTCCGAGGTACGCAGTATTTT. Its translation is CASSFGGGAFRGTQYF.

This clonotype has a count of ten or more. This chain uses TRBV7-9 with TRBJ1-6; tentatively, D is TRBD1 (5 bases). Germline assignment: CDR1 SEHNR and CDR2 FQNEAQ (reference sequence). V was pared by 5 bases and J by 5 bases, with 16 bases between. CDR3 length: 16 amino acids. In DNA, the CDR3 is TGTGCCAGCAGCGACAGTTTTAGGATCCATAATTCACCCCTCCACTTT. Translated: CASSDSFRIHNSPLHF. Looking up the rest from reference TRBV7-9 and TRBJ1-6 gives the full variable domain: DTGVSQNPRHKITKRGQNVTFRCDPISEHNRLYWYRQTLGQGPEFLTYFQNEAQLEKSRLLSDRFSAERPKGSFSTLEIQRTEQGDSAMYLCASSDSFRIHNSPLHFGNGTRLTVT.

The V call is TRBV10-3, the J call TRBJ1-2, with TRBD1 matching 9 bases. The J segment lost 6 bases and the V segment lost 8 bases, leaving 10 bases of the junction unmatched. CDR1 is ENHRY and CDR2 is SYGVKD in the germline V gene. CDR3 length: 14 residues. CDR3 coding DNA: TGTGCCATCTCGGACAGGGGTTTTTCCAATGGCTACACCTTC. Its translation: CAISDRGFSNGYTF.

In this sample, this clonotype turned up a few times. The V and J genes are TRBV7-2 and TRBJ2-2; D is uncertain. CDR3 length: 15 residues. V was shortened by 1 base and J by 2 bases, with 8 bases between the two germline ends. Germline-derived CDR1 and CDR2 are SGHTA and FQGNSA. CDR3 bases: TGTGCCAGCAGCTTAGGAGTCTCCAACACCGGGGAGCTGTTTTTT. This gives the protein CASSLGVSNTGELFF. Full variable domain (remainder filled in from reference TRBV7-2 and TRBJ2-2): GAGVSQSPSNKVTEKGKDVELRCDPISGHTALYWYRQSLGQGLEFLIYFQGNSAPDKSGLPSDRFSAERTGGSVSTLTIQRTQQEDSAVYLCASSLGVSNTGELFFGEGSRLTVL.

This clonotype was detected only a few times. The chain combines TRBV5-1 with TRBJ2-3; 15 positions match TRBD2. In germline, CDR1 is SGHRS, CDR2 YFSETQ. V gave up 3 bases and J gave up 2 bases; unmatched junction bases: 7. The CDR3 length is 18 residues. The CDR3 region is CASSSGLAGGPITDTQYF. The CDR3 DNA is TGCGCCAGCAGCTCGGGACTAGCGGGGGGTCCCATCACAGATACGCAGTATTTT.

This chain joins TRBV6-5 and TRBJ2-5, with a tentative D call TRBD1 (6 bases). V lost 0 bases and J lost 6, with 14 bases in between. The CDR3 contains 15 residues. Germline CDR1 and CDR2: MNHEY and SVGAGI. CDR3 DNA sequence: TGTGCCAGCAGTTACTCGTCGTCAGGGGCCCAGACCCAGTACTTC. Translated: CASSYSSSGAQTQYF.

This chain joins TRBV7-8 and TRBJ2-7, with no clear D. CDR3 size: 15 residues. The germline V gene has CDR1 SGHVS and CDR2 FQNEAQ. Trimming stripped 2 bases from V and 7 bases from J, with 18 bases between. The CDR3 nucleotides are TGTGCCAGCAGCTTATTGGCCCCCCGCCCTGGGGAGCAGTACTTC. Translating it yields CASSLLAPRPGEQYF. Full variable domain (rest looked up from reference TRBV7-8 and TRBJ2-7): GAGVSQSPRYKVAKRGQDVALRCDPISGHVSLFWYQQALGQGPEFLTYFQNEAQLDKSGLPSDRFFAERPEGSVSTLKIQRTQQEDSAVYLCASSLLAPRPGEQYFGPGTRLTVT.

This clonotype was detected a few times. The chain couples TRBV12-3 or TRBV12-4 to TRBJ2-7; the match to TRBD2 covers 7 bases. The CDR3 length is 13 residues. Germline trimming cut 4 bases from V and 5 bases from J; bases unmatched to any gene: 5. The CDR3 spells CASSYRAGDEQYV. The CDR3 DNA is TGTGCCAGCAGTTACCGGGCGGGAGACGAGCAGTACGTC.

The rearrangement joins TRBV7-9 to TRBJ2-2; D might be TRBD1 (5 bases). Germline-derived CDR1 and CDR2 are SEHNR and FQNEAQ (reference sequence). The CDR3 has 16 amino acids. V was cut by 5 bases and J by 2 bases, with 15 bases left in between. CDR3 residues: CASSQKGAINTGELFF. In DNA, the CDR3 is TGTGCCAGCAGCCAAAAAGGGGCCATTAACACCGGGGAGCTGTTTTTT.

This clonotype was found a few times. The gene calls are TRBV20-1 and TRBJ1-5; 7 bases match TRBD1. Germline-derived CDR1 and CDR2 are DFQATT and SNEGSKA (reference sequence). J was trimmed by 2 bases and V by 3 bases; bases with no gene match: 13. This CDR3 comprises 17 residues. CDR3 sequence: CSASLGTVHSRNQPQHF. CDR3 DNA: TGCAGTGCTAGCCTTGGGACAGTTCATTCGCGCAATCAGCCCCAGCATTTT.

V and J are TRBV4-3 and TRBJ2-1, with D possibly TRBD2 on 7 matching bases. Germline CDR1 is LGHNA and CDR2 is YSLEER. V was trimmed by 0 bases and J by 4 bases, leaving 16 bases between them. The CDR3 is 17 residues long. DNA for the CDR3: TGCGCCAGCAGCCAAGATTCGGGCGGGGGCCCTTACAATGAGCAGTTCTTC. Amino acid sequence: CASSQDSGGGPYNEQFF.

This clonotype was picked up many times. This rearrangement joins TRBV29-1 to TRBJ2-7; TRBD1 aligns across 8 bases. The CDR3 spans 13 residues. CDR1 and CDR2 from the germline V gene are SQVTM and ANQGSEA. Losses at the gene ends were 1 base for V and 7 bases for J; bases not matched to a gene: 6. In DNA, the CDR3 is TGCAGCGTTGAAGTTCTGACAGGGGAAGAGCAGTACTTC. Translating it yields CSVEVLTGEEQYF.

The DNA of the CDR3 is TGTGCCAGCAGCTTACAAACGACAGACTATGGCTACACCTTC. It is translated as CASSLQTTDYGYTF. The chain has TRBV7-2 and TRBJ1-2, with a possible D match to TRBD1 (5 bases). The CDR3 is made up of 14 amino acids. Germline V CDR1 and CDR2: SGHTA, FQGNSA. Trimming stripped 2 bases from V and 3 bases from J, with 10 bases between.

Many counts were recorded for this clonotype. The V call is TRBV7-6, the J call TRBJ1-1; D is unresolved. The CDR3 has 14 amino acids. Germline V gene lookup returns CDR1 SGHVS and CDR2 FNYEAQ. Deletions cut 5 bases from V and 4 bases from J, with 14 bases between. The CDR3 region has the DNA TGTGCCAGCAGCCCAGGCGGGGTCGTCACTGAAGCTTTCTTT. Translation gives CASSPGGVVTEAFF.

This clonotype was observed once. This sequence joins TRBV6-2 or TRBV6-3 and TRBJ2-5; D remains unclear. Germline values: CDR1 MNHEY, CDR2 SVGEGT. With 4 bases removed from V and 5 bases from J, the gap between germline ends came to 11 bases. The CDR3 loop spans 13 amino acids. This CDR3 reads CASSSPFLETQYF. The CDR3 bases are TGTGCCAGCAGTTCTCCATTTCTCGAGACCCAGTACTTC.

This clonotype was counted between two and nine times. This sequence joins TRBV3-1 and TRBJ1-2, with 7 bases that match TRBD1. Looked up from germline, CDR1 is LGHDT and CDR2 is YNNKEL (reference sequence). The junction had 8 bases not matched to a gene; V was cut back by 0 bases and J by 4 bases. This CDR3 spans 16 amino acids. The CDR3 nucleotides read TGTGCCAGCAGCCAAGACCTGACAGGGACCGTCTATGGCTACACCTTC. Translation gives CASSQDLTGTVYGYTF.

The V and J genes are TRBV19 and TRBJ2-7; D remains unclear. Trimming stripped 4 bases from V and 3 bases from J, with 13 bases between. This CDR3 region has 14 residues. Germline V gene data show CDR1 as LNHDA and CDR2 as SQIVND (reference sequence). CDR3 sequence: CASSTPAAVYEQYV. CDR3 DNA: TGTGCCAGTAGTACCCCGGCAGCCGTCTACGAGCAGTACGTC.

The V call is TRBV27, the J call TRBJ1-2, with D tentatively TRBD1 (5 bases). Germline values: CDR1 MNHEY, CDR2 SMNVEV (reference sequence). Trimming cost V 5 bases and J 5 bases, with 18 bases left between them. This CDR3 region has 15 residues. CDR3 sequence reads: CASSRTPGGGYGYTF. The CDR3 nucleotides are TGTGCCAGCAGTAGAACACCCGGGGGAGGGTATGGCTACACCTTC.

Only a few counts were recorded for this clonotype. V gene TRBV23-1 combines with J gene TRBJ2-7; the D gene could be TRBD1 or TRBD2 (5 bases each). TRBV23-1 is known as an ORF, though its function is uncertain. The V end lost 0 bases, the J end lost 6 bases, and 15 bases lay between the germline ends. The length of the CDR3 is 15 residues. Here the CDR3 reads CASSQSRGVPSEQYF. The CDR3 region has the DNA TGCGCCAGCAGTCAATCTAGAGGGGTTCCTAGCGAGCAGTACTTC.

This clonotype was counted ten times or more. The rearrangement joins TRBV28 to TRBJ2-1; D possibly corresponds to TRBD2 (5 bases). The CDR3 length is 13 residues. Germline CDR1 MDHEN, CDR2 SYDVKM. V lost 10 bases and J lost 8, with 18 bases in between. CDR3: CAISRGFRDEQFF. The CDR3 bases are TGTGCCATCTCGCGAGGGTTTCGCGATGAGCAGTTCTTC. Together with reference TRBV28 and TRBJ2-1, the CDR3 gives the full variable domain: DVKVTQSSRYLVKRTGEKVFLECVQDMDHENMFWYRQDPGLGLRLIYFSYDVKMKEKGDIPEGYSVSREKKERFSLILESASTNQTSMYLCAISRGFRDEQFFGPGTRLTVL.

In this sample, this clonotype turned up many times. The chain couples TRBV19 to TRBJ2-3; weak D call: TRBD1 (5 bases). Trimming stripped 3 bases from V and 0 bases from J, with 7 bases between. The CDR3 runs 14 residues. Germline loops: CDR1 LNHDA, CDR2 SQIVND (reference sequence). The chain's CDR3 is CASSMDKSTDTQYF. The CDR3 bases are TGTGCCAGTAGTATGGACAAGAGCACAGATACGCAGTATTTT.

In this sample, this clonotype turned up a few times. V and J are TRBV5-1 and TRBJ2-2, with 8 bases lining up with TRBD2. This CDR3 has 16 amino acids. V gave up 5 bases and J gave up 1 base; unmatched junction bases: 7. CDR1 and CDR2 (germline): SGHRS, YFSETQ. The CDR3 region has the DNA TGCGCCAGCAGACCGAGCGGGGGCCTGAACACCGGGGAGCTGTTTTTT. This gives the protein CASRPSGGLNTGELFF.

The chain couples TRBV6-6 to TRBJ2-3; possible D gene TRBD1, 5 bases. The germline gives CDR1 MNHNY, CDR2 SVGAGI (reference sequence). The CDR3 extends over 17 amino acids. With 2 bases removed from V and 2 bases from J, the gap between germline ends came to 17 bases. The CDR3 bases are TGTGCCAGCAGTTACGAACTTCAGGGCGCGGTCACAGATACGCAGTATTTT. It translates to CASSYELQGAVTDTQYF.

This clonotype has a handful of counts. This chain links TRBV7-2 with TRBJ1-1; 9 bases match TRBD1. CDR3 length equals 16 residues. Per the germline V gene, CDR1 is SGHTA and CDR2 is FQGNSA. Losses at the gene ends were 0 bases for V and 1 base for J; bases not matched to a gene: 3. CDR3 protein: CASSLARDRENTEAFF. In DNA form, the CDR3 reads TGTGCCAGCAGCTTAGCGCGGGACAGGGAGAACACTGAAGCTTTCTTT.